This TCR beta chain comes out of a study of T cell changes during pregnancy in multiple sclerosis. This CDR3 has 20 amino acids. Germline V gene lookup returns CDR1 PRHDT and CDR2 FYEKMQ (reference sequence). V was clipped by 7 bases and J by 3 bases; unmatched bases: 16. Assay: immunoSEQ multiplex PCR; the TCRdb copy retains only in-frame clones and omits some. Found here are approximately 37,000 clones, roughly 94% of them singletons; the top ten hold around 1.6%. The genes are TRBV13 and TRBJ2-1; 15 bases agree with TRBD2. The receptor was isolated from a female donor with multiple sclerosis, enrolled in a pregnancy study. Sequencing was performed on peripheral blood, taken in the third trimester of pregnancy. The CDR3 reads CASTHWTGLAGGQDYNEQFF. The CDR3, as DNA: TGTGCCAGCACCCATTGGACGGGACTAGCGGGGGGCCAAGACTACAATGAGCAGTTCTTC.